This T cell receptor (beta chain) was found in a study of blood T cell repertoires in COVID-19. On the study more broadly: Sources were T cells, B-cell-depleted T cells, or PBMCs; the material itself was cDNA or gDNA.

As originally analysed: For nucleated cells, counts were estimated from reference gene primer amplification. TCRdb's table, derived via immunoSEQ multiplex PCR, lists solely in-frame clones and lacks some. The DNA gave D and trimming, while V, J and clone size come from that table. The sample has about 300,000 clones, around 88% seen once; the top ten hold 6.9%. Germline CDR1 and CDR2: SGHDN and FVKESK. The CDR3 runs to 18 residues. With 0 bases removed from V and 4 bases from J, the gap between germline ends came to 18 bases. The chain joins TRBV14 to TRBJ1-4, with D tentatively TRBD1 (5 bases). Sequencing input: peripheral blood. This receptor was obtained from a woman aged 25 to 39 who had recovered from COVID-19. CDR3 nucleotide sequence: TGTGCCAGCAGCCAAGACCCAACAGGCTCCGTCGGTAATGAAAAACTGTTTTTT. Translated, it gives CASSQDPTGSVGNEKLFF.